The rows below give T cell receptor beta chains drawn from one sample of a study of radiation and T cells in renal cell carcinoma. Profiled with immunoSEQ multiplex PCR; TCRdb holds only in-frame clones, not every one. The data contain about 150,000 clones, 88% of them seen just once; the ten biggest clones take up about 12%. Specimen: blood, collected from a patient whose treatment included radiotherapy and nephrectomy. The source of these receptors is a woman in her 50s with renal cell carcinoma. The CDR3 runs from the conserved cysteine through the conserved F or W. A D gene is named only where the DNA matches it firmly. Some rows mark clone size as missing; the rest say once, few, many or name a class of expanded clone.

clone_size	v_call	d_call	j_call	cdr3_nt	cdr3_aa
.	TRBV25-1	TRBD1	TRBJ1-1	TGTGCCAGCAGTGAAAACAGGGGTGGAGACACTGAAGCTTTCTTT	CASSENRGGDTEAFF
.	TRBV5-4	TRBD1	TRBJ2-5	TGTGCCAGCAGCTTGGACAGGGGTGTCGTGGAGACCCAGTACTTC	CASSLDRGVVETQYF
.	TRBV6-1	.	TRBJ1-5	TGTGCCAGCAACCCAGTTACGCGGGATCAGCCCCAGCATTTT	CASNPVTRDQPQHF
.	TRBV5-1	.	TRBJ2-1	TGCGCCAGCAGCTCCTCGACAGGAGACAATGAGCAGTTCTTC	CASSSSTGDNEQFF
.	TRBV5-4	.	TRBJ2-3	TGTGCCAGCAGCTTGTCCAGAGCCATCACAGATACGCAGTATTTT	CASSLSRAITDTQYF
.	TRBV30	.	TRBJ1-5	TGTGCCTGGAGTGGTTCAGGGCTCAATCAGCCCCAGCATTTT	CAWSGSGLNQPQHF
.	TRBV6-5	.	TRBJ2-7	TGTGCCAGCAGTTACGTAGGCAGCTCCTACGAGCAGTACTTC	CASSYVGSSYEQYF
.	TRBV7-8	TRBD1	TRBJ1-1	TGTGCCAGCAGCTTCGGGGACAGGGGTTTAACTGAAGCTTTCTTT	CASSFGDRGLTEAFF
.	TRBV7-2	.	TRBJ1-2	TGTGCCAGCAGCTTAGAGTTGGCAATGTCGGGGGGCTACACCTTC	CASSLELAMSGGYTF
.	TRBV5-6	.	TRBJ2-1	TGTGCCAGCAGCCCACTAAGTGGTCGGGAAGTCAATGAGCAGTTCTTC	CASSPLSGREVNEQFF
.	TRBV5-8	TRBD1	TRBJ1-2	TGTGCCAGCAGCCTGGACAGGGGGCTTGGTGGCTACACCTTC	CASSLDRGLGGYTF
.	TRBV7-7	.	TRBJ2-7	TGTGCTAGCAGCTTAGGGGACGGTTCCTACGAGCAGTACTTC	CASSLGDGSYEQYF
.	TRBV6-5	.	TRBJ2-4	TGTGCCAGCAGCCCCGGACAGCACAAAAACATTCAGTACTTC	CASSPGQHKNIQYF
.	TRBV9	.	TRBJ2-5	TGTGCCAGCAGCGCCGGCGGGACCTCCCAGGGGGAGACCCAGTACTTC	CASSAGGTSQGETQYF
.	TRBV5-4	.	TRBJ1-2	TGTGCCAGCAGCTCCCCCGCGGGGGTCTATGGCTACACCTTC	CASSSPAGVYGYTF
.	TRBV18	TRBD1	TRBJ1-4	TGTGCCAGCTCACCTAGGGACAGTGATGAAAAACTGTTTTTT	CASSPRDSDEKLFF
.	TRBV11-2	.	TRBJ2-1	TGTGCCAGCAGCCCCAGGATTGAGCAGTTCTTC	CASSPRIEQFF
.	TRBV7-9	.	TRBJ1-6	TGTGCCAGCAGCTTAGACGGTGGTAATTCACCCCTCCACTTT	CASSLDGGNSPLHF
.	TRBV21-1	.	TRBJ2-7	TGTGCCAGCAGCCACAGACTAGCGGGGGGACTACGGGGCGACGAGCAGTACTTC	CASSHRLAGGLRGDEQYF
.	TRBV7-9	TRBD2	TRBJ2-1	TGTGCCAGCAGCCCAACCGCTAGCGGGAGCCAGAATGAGCAGTTCTTC	CASSPTASGSQNEQFF
.	TRBV6-6	TRBD1	TRBJ2-5	TGTGCCAGCAGTCAATCCGGGACAGGGGGCCAAGAGACCCAGTACTTC	CASSQSGTGGQETQYF
.	TRBV6-5	.	TRBJ1-3	TGTGCCAGCAGTCCCAGACAGACTGGAAACACCATATATTTT	CASSPRQTGNTIYF
.	TRBV25-1	.	TRBJ2-1	TGTGCCAGCAGTGCCTATACAGGGAACGTAGAGCAGTTCTTC	CASSAYTGNVEQFF
.	TRBV15	.	TRBJ1-2	TGTGCCACCAGCAGAGCTGGGGGGCCTAACTATGGCTACACCTTC	CATSRAGGPNYGYTF
.	TRBV5-6	.	TRBJ2-3	TGTGCCAGCAGCTACGGGGGCCCCGGGGGAGATACGCAGTATTTT	CASSYGGPGGDTQYF
.	TRBV9	.	TRBJ1-2	TGTGCCAGCAGCGTATCCCCAATAGGGGCAGGGAAGGGCTACACCTTC	CASSVSPIGAGKGYTF
.	TRBV19	.	TRBJ2-5	TGTGCCAGTAGTATACCTCCGTCGGAGACCCAGTACTTC	CASSIPPSETQYF
.	TRBV5-8	.	TRBJ1-2	TGTGCCAGCAGCTTGGGCGGAATCTATGGCTACACCTTC	CASSLGGIYGYTF
.	TRBV7-2	TRBD2	TRBJ2-5	TGTGCCAGCAGCTTAGTAGGAGGTGCGGGGGGGTTCCAAGAGACCCAGTACTTC	CASSLVGGAGGFQETQYF
.	TRBV2	TRBD1	TRBJ1-5	TGTGCCAGCAGCCGGACAGGGAGCAATCAGCCCCAGCATTTT	CASSRTGSNQPQHF
few	TRBV18	.	TRBJ1-5	TGTGCCAGCTCACCACCGGGAGGGCATAGCAATCAGCCCCAGCATTTT	CASSPPGGHSNQPQHF
.	TRBV11-2	.	TRBJ1-1	TGTGCCAGCAGCTTTCACAGGGCAGGTGGGACTGAAGCTTTCTTT	CASSFHRAGGTEAFF
.	TRBV7-9	TRBD1	TRBJ2-1	TGTGCCAGCAGCGCCAGACAGGGGGGGTTCAATGAGCAGTTCTTC	CASSARQGGFNEQFF
.	TRBV6-5	.	TRBJ1-5	TGTGCCAGCGGGGGGGTTGATCAGCCCCAGCATTTT	CASGGVDQPQHF
.	TRBV11-1	.	TRBJ2-1	TGTGCCAGCAGCTTCGGGGACTCCTACAATGAGCAGTTCTTC	CASSFGDSYNEQFF
.	TRBV7-2	.	TRBJ2-6	TGTGCCAGCAGCTTAGGTTGGAGGGCTGGGGCCAACGTCCTGACTTTC	CASSLGWRAGANVLTF
once	TRBV10-1	.	TRBJ2-1	TGCGCCAGCAGCCCGGACACCGGAAGCTCCTACAATGAGCAGTTCTTC	CASSPDTGSSYNEQFF
.	TRBV11-2	TRBD1	TRBJ2-2	TGTGCCAGCAGCTCCCGGACAGGGGTAACCGGGGAGCTGTTTTTT	CASSSRTGVTGELFF
.	TRBV7-2	.	TRBJ1-1	TGTGCCAGCAGCTTATGGGGCGGGGGCAACACTGAAGCTTTCTTT	CASSLWGGGNTEAFF
once	TRBV7-9	.	TRBJ1-3	TGTGCCAGCAGCTTCGGGGGAGCCGGAAACACCATATATTTT	CASSFGGAGNTIYF
.	TRBV14	.	TRBJ2-3	TGTGCCAGCAGCCTCTATTCTTCGGATACGCAGTATTTT	CASSLYSSDTQYF